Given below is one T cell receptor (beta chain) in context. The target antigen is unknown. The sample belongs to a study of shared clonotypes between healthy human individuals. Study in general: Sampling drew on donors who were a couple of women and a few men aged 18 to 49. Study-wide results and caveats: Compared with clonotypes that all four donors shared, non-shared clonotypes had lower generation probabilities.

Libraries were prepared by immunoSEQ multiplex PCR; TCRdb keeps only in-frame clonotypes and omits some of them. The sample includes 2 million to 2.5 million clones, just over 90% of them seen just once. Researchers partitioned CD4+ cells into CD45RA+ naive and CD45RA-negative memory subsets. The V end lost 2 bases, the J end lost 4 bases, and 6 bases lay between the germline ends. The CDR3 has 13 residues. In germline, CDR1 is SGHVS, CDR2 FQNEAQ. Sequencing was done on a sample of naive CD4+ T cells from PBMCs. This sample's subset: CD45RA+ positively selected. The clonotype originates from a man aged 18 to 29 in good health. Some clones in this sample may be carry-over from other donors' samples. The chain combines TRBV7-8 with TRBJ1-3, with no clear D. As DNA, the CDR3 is TGTGCCAGCAGCTTAAGTGCGGGAAACACCATATATTTT. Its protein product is CASSLSAGNTIYF.